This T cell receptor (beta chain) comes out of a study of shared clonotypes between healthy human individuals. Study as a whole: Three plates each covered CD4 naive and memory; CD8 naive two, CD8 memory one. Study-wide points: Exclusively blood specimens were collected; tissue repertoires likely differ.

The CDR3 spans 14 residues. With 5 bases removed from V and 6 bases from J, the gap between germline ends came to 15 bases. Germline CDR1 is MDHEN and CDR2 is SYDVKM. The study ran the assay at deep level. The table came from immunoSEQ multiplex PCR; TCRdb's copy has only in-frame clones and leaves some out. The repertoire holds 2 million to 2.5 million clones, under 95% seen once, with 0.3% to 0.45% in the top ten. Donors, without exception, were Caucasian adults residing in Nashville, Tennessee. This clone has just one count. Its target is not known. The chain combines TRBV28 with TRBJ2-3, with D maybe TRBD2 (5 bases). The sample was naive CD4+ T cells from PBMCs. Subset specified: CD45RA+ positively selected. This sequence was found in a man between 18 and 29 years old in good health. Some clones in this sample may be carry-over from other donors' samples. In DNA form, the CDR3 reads TGTGCCAGCAGTACTAGGGTGATTGCCGATACGCAGTATTTT. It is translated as CASSTRVIADTQYF.